This TCR beta chain was captured in a study of shared clonotypes between healthy human individuals. Using immunoSEQ multiplex PCR, the repertoire was profiled, and TCRdb retains in-frame clones only, with some absent. The sample comprises some 630,000 clones, about two thirds of which are singletons, and under 2% rests with the top ten. Looked up from germline, CDR1 is SNHLY and CDR2 is FYNNEI. There are 15 residues in the CDR3. V gave up 5 bases and J gave up 2 bases; unmatched junction bases: 4. The sample holds one count of this clone. Antigen: not known. Study-wide results and limits: Naive subsets generally exceeded memory subsets in estimated richness. Generation of non-shared clonotypes was less probable than generation of clonotypes shared by all four donors.

Source material: memory CD4+ T cells sorted from blood. The subset: CD45RA-negative fraction. This chain links TRBV2 with TRBJ2-3; 10 nucleotides agree with TRBD2. The sequence came from a woman aged 25 to 45 in good health. CDR3 protein: CASSKLAGVTDTQYF. CDR3 nucleotide sequence: TGTGCCAGCAGTAAGCTAGCGGGAGTCACAGATACGCAGTATTTT.